The present entry profiles one T cell receptor (beta chain) with its context. The antigen remains undetermined. The CDR3 loop spans 15 amino acids. Trimming removed 2 bases at V and 0 bases at J, with 10 bases between. A single record per CDR3 protein comes from TCRdb applying MiXCR to the reads. The sample lists about 740,000 distinct CDR3 sequences, around a third occurring once. The entry originates in a study of T cell repertoires in cytomegalovirus infection. Findings and caveats of the study: Individuals carrying CMV plus the relevant HLA were identified by cumulative frequency of public TCR beta families.

This receptor was obtained from a human donor in good health (CMV status not recorded). Some clones in this sample may be carry-over from other donors' samples. This chain uses TRBV12-3 or TRBV12-4 with TRBJ2-5; D gene uncertain. This specimen consisted of cultured PBMCs, obtained from culture after CMV antigen stimulation. The CDR3 nucleotides are TGTGCCAGCAGTTTATCAATGGGGTACCAAGAGACCCAGTACTTC. Translating it yields CASSLSMGYQETQYF.